The entry that follows covers one T cell receptor (beta chain) sequence. The data belong to a study of blood T cell repertoires in COVID-19. Study background: Whether acute or convalescent, the COVID-19 samples came from the United States, Italy and Spain. PBMCs, B-cell-depleted T cells, or T cells provided the cDNA or gDNA that made up the material.

Looked up from germline, CDR1 is MDHEN and CDR2 is SYDVKM. The J segment lost 10 bases and the V segment lost 3 bases, leaving 8 bases of the junction unmatched. CDR3 length equals 14 residues. How the authors handled the data: Reference gene primer amplification in the assay estimated nucleated cell counts. Assay used: immunoSEQ multiplex PCR; TCRdb lists only in-frame clones, some missing. V and J calls plus clone size are reproduced from that table; the DNA served to infer D and trimming. The table lists roughly 63,000 clones, about 91% of them singletons. The rearrangement links TRBV28 to TRBJ2-1, with 8 nucleotides matching TRBD2. The origin of this receptor is a man between 45 and 60 years old with active COVID-19. Sequencing was carried out using peripheral blood. The CDR3 loop reads CASSFSGGAREQFF. Written as DNA, the CDR3 is TGTGCCAGCAGTTTTTCCGGGGGGGCCAGGGAGCAGTTCTTC.